The clone carrying this T cell receptor (beta chain) has just a few counts. These data come from a study of cytomegalovirus exposure and HLA in healthy donors. Whole-study context: Early release data held 85 million or so unique TCRs from HLA-typed donors.

The PCR ran on 60 Vbeta and 13 Jbeta primers. Clones were read by immunoSEQ multiplex PCR, and TCRdb kept only the in-frame ones, dropping some. The sample records over 150,000 clones, approximately 76% being singletons. This CDR3 comprises 14 residues. The J segment lost 6 bases and the V segment lost 0 bases, leaving 2 bases of the junction unmatched. The V gene's germline CDR1 is SGHVS and CDR2 FNYEAQ. V and J are TRBV7-6 and TRBJ2-7; TRBD2 matches at 10 bases. The sequence derives from a man in his 60s in good health and CMV-seronegative. Input material: PBMCs. CDR3 sequence: CASSLAGLASEQYF. The CDR3 DNA follows: TGTGCCAGCAGCTTAGCGGGACTAGCGAGCGAGCAGTACTTC.